This T cell receptor (beta chain) comes out of a study of blood T cell repertoires in COVID-19. As for the study in general: Samples came from the United States, Italy and Spain, spanning acute and convalescent COVID-19.

Generated by immunoSEQ multiplex PCR, the TCRdb table keeps only in-frame clones and is missing some. The sample lists approximately 340,000 clones; roughly nine tenths were seen once. The participants were between roughly 18 and 100 years old and came from about two dozen US areas. Trimming removed 2 bases at V and 2 bases at J, with 10 bases between. CDR1 MNHEY and CDR2 SMNVEV come from the germline V gene (reference sequence). This CDR3 is 14 amino acids long. The sample taken for sequencing was PBMCs or T cells enriched from blood (not recorded which). The rearrangement uses TRBV27 and TRBJ2-7, with D perhaps matching TRBD1 (6 bases). This TCR derives from a middle-aged woman who had been exposed to COVID-19. CDR3 region: CASSLIRGAYEQYF. The CDR3 DNA reads TGTGCCAGCAGTTTAATCAGGGGTGCCTACGAGCAGTACTTC.